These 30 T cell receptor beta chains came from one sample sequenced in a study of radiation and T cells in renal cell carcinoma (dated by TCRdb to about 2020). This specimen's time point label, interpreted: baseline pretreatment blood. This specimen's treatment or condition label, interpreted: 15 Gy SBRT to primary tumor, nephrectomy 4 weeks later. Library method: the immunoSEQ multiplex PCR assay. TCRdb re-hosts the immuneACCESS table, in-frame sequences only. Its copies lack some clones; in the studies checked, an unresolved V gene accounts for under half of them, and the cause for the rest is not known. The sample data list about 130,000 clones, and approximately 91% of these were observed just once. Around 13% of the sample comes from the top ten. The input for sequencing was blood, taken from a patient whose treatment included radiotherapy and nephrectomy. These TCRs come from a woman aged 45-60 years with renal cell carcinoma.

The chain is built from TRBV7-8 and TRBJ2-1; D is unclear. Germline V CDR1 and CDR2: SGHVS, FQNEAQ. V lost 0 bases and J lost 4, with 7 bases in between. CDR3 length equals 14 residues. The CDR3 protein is CASSLARSYNEQFF. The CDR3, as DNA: TGTGCCAGCAGCTTAGCCAGATCTTACAATGAGCAGTTCTTC. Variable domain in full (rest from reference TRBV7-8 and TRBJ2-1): GAGVSQSPRYKVAKRGQDVALRCDPISGHVSLFWYQQALGQGPEFLTYFQNEAQLDKSGLPSDRFFAERPEGSVSTLKIQRTQQEDSAVYLCASSLARSYNEQFFGPGTRLTVL.

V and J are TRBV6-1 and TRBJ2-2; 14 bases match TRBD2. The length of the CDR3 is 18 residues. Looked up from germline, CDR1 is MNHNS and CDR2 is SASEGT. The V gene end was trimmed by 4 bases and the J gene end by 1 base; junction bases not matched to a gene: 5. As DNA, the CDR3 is TGTGCCAGCAGTGGCTGGACTAGCGGGGGGATGAACACCGGGGAGCTGTTTTTT. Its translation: CASSGWTSGGMNTGELFF.

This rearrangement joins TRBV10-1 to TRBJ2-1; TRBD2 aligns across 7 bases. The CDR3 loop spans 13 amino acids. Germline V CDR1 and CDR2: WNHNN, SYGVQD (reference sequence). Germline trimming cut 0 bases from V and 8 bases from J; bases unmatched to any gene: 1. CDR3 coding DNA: TGCGCCAGCAGTGAGTCGGGGGGGGATGAGCAGTTCTTC. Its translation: CASSESGGDEQFF.

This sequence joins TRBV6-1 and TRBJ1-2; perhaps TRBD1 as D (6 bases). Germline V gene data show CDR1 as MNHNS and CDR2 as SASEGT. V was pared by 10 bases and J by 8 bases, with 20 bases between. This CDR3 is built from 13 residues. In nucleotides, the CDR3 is TGTGCCACCCGACAGGCCCTGAGAGGCGGCTACACCTTC. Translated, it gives CATRQALRGGYTF.

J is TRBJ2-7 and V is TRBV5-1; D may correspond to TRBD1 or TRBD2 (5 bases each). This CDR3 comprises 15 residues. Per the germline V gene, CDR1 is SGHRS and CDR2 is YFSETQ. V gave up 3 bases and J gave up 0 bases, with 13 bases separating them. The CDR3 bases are TGCGCCAGCAGCTGGGCCCCAGGGAGCTCCTACGAGCAGTACTTC. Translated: CASSWAPGSSYEQYF.

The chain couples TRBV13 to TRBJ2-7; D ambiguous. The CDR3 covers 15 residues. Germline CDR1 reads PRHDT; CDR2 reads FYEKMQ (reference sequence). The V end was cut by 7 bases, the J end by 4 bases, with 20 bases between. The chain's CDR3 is CASTLAAPLTYEQYF. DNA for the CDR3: TGTGCCAGCACCCTCGCCGCTCCTCTGACATACGAGCAGTACTTC.

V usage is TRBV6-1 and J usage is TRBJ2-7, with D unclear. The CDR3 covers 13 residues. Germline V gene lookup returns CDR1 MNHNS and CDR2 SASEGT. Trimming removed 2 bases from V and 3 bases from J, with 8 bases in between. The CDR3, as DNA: TGTGCCAGCAGTGAATGGGCCAGCTACGAGCAGTACTTC. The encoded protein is CASSEWASYEQYF.

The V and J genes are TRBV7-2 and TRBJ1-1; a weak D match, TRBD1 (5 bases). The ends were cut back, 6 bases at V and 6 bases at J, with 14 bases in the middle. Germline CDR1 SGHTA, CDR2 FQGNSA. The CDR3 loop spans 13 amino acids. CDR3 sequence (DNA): TGTGCCAGCAGAGACGGGACGGGGTCTGAAGCTTTCTTT. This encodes CASRDGTGSEAFF.

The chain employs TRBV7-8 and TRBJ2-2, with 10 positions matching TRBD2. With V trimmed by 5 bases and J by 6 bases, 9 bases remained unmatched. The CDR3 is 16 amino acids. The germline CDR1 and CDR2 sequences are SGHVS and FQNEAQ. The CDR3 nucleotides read TGTGCCAGCAGCCGGAGGCTAGCGGGGGAGCCCGGGGAGCTGTTTTTT. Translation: CASSRRLAGEPGELFF.

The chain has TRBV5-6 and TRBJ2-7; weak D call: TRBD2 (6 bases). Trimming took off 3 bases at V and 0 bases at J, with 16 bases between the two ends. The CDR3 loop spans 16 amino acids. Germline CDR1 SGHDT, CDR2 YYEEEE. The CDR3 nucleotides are TGTGCCAGCAGCTACGGACCGGGAGCGGACTCCTACGAGCAGTACTTC. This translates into CASSYGPGADSYEQYF.

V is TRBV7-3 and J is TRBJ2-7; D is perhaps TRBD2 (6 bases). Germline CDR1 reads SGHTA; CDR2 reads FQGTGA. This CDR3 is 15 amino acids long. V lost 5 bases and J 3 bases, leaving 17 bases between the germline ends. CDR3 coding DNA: TGTGCCAGCAGCACACCCGGGGAGGTCCTCTACGAGCAGTACTTC. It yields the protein CASSTPGEVLYEQYF.

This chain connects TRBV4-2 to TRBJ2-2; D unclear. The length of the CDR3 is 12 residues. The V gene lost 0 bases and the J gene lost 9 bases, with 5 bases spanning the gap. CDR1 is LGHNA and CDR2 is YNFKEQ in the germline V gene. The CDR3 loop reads CASSQDLRELFF. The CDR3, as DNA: TGTGCCAGCAGCCAAGATCTCCGGGAGCTGTTTTTT.

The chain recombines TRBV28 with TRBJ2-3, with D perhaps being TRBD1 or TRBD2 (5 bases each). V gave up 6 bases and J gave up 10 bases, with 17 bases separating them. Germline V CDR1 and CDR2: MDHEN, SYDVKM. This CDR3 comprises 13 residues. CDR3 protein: CASRPQGDLSQYF. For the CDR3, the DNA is TGTGCCAGCAGGCCTCAGGGAGATTTGTCGCAGTATTTT.

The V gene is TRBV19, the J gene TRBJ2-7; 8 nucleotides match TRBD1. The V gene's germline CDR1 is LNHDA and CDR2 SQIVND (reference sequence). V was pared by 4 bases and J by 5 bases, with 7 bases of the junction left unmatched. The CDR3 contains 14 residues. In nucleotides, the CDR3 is TGTGCCAGTAGTAAAGACAGGGGTATGGACGAGCAGTACTTC. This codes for CASSKDRGMDEQYF. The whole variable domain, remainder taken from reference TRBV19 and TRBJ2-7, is DGGITQSPKYLFRKEGQNVTLSCEQNLNHDAMYWYRQDPGQGLRLIYYSQIVNDFQKGDIAEGYSVSREKKESFPLTVTSAQKNPTAFYLCASSKDRGMDEQYFGPGTRLTVT.

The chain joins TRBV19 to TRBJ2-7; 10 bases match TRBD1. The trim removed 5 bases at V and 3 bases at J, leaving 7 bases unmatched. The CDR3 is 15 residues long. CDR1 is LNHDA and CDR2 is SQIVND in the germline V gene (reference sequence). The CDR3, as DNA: TGTGCCAGTAGTGCGGTCGGACAGGGGGACTACGAGCAGTACTTC. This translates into CASSAVGQGDYEQYF.

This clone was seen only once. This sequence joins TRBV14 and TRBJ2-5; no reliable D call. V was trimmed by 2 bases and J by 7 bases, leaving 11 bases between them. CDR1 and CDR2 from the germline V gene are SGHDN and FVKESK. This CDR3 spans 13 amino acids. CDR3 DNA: TGTGCCAGCAGCCAATTGTTGATCGGGACCCAGTACTTC. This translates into CASSQLLIGTQYF. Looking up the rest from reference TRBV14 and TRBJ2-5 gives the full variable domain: EAGVTQFPSHSVIEKGQTVTLRCDPISGHDNLYWYRRVMGKEIKFLLHFVKESKQDESGMPNNRFLAERTGGTYSTLKVQPAELEDSGVYFCASSQLLIGTQYFGPGTRLLVL.

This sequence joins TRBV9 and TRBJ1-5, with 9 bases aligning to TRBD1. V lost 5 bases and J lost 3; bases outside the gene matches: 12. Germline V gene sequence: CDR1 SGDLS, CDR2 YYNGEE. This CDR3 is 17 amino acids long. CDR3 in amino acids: CASRARDRATPNQPQHF. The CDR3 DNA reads TGTGCCAGCAGGGCCCGGGACAGGGCAACCCCCAATCAGCCCCAGCATTTT.

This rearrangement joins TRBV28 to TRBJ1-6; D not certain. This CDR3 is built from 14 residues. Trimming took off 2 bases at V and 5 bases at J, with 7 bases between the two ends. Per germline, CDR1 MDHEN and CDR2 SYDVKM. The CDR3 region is CASSLRTDNSPLHF. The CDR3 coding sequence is TGTGCCAGCAGTTTAAGGACTGATAATTCACCCCTCCACTTT.

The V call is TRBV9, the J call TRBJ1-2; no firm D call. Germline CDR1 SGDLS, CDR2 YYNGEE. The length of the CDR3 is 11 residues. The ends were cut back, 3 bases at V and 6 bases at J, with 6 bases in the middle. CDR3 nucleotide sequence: TGTGCCAGCAGCGCATCCAATGGCTACACCTTC. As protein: CASSASNGYTF.

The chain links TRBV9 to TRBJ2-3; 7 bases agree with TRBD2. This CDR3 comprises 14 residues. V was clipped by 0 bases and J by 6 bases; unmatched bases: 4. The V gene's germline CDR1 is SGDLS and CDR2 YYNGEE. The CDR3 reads CASSVEGTMDTQYF. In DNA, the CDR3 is TGTGCCAGCAGCGTAGAAGGGACTATGGATACGCAGTATTTT.

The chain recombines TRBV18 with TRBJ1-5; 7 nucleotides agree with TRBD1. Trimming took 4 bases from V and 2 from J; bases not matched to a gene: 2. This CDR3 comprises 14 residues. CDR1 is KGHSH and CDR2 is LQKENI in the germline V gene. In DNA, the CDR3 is TGTGCCAGCTCACAGGGGGCGGGCAATCAGCCCCAGCATTTT. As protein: CASSQGAGNQPQHF.

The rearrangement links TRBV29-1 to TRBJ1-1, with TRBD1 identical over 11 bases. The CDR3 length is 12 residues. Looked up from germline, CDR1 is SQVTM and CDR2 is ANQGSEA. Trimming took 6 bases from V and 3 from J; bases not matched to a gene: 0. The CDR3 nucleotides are TGCAGCGTGGGACAGGGGGACACTGAAGCTTTCTTT. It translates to CSVGQGDTEAFF.

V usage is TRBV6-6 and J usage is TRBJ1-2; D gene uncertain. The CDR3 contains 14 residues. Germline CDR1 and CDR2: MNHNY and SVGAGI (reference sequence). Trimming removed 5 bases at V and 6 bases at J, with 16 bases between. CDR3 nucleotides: TGTGCCAGCAGTCTCTCCGAGGACCTCAATGGCTACACCTTC. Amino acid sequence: CASSLSEDLNGYTF.

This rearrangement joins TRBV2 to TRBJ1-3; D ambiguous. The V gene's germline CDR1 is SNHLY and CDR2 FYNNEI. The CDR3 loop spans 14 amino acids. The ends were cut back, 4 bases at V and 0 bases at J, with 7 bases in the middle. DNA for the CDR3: TGTGCCAGCAGTGCCGGCAGCTCTGGAAACACCATATATTTT. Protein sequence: CASSAGSSGNTIYF.

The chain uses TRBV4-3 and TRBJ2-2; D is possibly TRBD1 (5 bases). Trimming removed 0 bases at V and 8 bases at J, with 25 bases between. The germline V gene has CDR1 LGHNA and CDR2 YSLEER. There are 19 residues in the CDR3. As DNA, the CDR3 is TGCGCCAGCAGCCAAGACCATCCATTTGAGACAGCGTATCGGGGGGAGCTGTTTTTT. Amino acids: CASSQDHPFETAYRGELFF.

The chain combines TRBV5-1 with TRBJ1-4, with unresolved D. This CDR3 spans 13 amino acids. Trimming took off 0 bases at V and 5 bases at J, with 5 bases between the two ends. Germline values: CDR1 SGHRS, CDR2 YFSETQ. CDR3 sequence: CASSLERNEKLFF. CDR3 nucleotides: TGCGCCAGCAGCTTGGAAAGGAATGAAAAACTGTTTTTT.

CDR3 sequence reads: CASSELQGSGYTF. For the CDR3, the DNA is TGTGCCAGCAGTGAACTACAGGGGAGTGGCTACACCTTC. This rearrangement joins TRBV2 to TRBJ1-2; 7 bases are a match to TRBD1. After removal of 2 bases from V and 7 bases from J, the junction contained 4 bases not matched to a gene. CDR1 and CDR2 from the germline V gene are SNHLY and FYNNEI. The CDR3 contains 13 residues.

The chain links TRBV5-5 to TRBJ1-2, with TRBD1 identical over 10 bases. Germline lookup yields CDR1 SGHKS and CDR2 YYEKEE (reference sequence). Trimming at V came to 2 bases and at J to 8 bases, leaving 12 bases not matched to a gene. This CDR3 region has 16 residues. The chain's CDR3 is CASSFRDRGVFEGYTF. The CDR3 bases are TGTGCCAGCAGCTTCCGGGACAGGGGAGTTTTTGAGGGCTACACCTTC. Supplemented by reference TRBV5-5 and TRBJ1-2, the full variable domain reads DAGVTQSPTHLIKTRGQQVTLRCSPISGHKSVSWYQQVLGQGPQFIFQYYEKEERGRGNFPDRFSARQFPNYSSELNVNALLLGDSALYLCASSFRDRGVFEGYTFGSGTRLTVV.

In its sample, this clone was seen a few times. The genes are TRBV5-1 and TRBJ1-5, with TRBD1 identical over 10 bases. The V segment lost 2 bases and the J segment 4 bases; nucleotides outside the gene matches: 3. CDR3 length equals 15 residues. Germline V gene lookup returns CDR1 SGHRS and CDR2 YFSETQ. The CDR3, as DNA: TGCGCCAGCAGCTTATGGGACAGGGGAAATCAGCCCCAGCATTTT. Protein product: CASSLWDRGNQPQHF.

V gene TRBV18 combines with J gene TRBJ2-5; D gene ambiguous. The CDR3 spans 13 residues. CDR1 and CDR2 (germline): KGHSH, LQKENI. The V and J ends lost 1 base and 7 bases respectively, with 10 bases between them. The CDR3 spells CASSPLDEGTQYF. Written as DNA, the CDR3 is TGTGCCAGCTCACCACTAGATGAAGGGACCCAGTACTTC.